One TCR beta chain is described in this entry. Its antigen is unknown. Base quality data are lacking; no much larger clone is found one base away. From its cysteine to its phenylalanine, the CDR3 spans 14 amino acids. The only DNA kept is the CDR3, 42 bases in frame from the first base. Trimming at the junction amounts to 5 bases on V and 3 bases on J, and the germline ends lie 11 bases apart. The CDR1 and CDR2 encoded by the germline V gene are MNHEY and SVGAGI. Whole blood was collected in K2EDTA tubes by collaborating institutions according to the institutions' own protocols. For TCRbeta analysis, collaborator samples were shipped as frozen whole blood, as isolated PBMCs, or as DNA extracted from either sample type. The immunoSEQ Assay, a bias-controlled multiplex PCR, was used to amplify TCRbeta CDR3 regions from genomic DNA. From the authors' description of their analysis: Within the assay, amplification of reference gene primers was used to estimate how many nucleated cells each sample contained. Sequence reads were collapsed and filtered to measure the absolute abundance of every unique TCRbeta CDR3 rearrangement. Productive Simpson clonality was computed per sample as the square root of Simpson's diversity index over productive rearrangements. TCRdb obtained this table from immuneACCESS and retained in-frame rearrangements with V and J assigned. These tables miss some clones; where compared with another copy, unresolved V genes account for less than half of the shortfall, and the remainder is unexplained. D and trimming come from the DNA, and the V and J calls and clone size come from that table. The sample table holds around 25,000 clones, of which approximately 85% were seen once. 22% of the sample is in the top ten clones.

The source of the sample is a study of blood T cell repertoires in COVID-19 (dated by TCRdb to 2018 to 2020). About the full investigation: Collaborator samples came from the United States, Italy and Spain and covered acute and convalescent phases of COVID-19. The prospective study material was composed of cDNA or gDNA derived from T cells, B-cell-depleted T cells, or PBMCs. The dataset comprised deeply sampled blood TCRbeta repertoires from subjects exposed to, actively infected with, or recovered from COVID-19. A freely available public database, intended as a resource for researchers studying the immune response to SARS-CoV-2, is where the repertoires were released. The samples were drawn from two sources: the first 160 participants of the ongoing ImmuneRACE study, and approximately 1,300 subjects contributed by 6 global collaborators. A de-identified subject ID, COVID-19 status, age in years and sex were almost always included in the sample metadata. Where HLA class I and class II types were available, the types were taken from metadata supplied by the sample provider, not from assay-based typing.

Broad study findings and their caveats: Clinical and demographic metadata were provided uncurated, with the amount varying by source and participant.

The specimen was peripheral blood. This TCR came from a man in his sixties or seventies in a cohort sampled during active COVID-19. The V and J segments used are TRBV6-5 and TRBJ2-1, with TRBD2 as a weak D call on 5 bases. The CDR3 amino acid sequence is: CASSTRGNYNEQFF. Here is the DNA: TGTGCCAGCAGTACCCGAGGGAACTACAATGAGCAGTTCTTC.